The 15 T cell receptor beta chains presented below share a single source sample, sequenced in a study of control samples from healthy donors and cancer patients. TCRdb's table, derived via immunoSEQ multiplex PCR, lists solely in-frame clones and lacks some. The sample holds around 120,000 clones; roughly nine tenths are singletons and the top ten take 7.8%. Sequenced input: blood. These receptors all stem from a woman aged 18-30 years in good health.

The V gene is TRBV19, the J gene TRBJ1-5, with D perhaps TRBD1 (5 bases). This CDR3 is 18 amino acids long. V was trimmed by 0 bases and J by 1 base, leaving 16 bases between them. Per germline, CDR1 LNHDA and CDR2 SQIVND (reference sequence). DNA of the CDR3: TGTGCCAGTAGTATAGATCTTACAGGTAAGGCCAGCAATCAGCCCCAGCATTTT. This codes for CASSIDLTGKASNQPQHF.

The chain recombines TRBV24-1 with TRBJ2-2, with a weak D call TRBD1 (5 bases). CDR3 length equals 15 residues. CDR1 KGHDR and CDR2 SFDVKD come from the germline V gene. The germline V and J ends were trimmed by 5 bases and 1 base, with 10 bases remaining between them. This chain's CDR3 is CATSALDRNTGELFF. The CDR3, as DNA: TGTGCCACCAGTGCCCTTGACAGGAACACCGGGGAGCTGTTTTTT.

J is TRBJ2-2 and V is TRBV29-1; D call uncertain. This CDR3 spans 14 amino acids. CDR1 and CDR2 (germline): SQVTM, ANQGSEA. V was trimmed by 0 bases and J by 2 bases, leaving 7 bases between them. In DNA form, the CDR3 reads TGCAGCGTTGAAGATCAGGAAAACACCGGGGAGCTGTTTTTT. Amino acid sequence: CSVEDQENTGELFF.

This chain joins TRBV5-1 and TRBJ2-5; D remains unclear. The CDR3 length is 13 residues. Between the trimmed V and J ends, which lost 0 bases and 4 bases, there was a span of 7 bases. From germline, CDR1 is SGHRS and CDR2 YFSETQ. In DNA, the CDR3 is TGCGCCAGCAGCTTGGAGGCAGGAGAGACCCAGTACTTC. This gives the protein CASSLEAGETQYF. Full variable domain (remainder filled in from reference TRBV5-1 and TRBJ2-5): KAGVTQTPRYLIKTRGQQVTLSCSPISGHRSVSWYQQTPGQGLQFLFEYFSETQRNKGNFPGRFSGRQFSNSRSEMNVSTLELGDSALYLCASSLEAGETQYFGPGTRLLVL.

The rearrangement joins TRBV4-2 to TRBJ2-5; D possibly corresponds to TRBD2 (6 bases). The V end lost 3 bases, the J end lost 5 bases, and 22 bases lay between the germline ends. The CDR3 totals 17 residues. The V gene's germline CDR1 is LGHNA and CDR2 YNFKEQ. The CDR3, as DNA: TGTGCCAGCAGCCATCACTCCGGGACCAATGCGGGGGAGACCCAGTACTTC. Translation gives CASSHHSGTNAGETQYF.

A single count supports this clone. CDR3 sequence: CASSPLMVRVRAFF. The CDR3 coding sequence is TGTGCCAGCAGTCCCTTGATGGTTCGGGTGAGAGCTTTCTTT. The genes are TRBV28 and TRBJ1-1; D unresolved. V lost 5 bases to trimming and J lost 10 bases, with 20 bases between them. The CDR3 is 14 residues long. Germline V gene data show CDR1 as MDHEN and CDR2 as SYDVKM.

The chain combines TRBV5-1 with TRBJ2-6, with TRBD1 matching 8 bases. CDR1 and CDR2 (germline): SGHRS, YFSETQ. The CDR3 is made up of 15 amino acids. V lost 3 bases, J lost 4 bases, and 3 bases stayed unmatched. This CDR3 reads CASSSRGLGANVLTF. As DNA, the CDR3 is TGCGCCAGCAGCTCCAGGGGGCTCGGGGCCAACGTCCTGACTTTC. Based on the CDR3 plus reference TRBV5-1 and TRBJ2-6, the full variable domain is KAGVTQTPRYLIKTRGQQVTLSCSPISGHRSVSWYQQTPGQGLQFLFEYFSETQRNKGNFPGRFSGRQFSNSRSEMNVSTLELGDSALYLCASSSRGLGANVLTFGAGSRLTVL.

As DNA, the CDR3 is TGCAGCGTTGGACATCCTGGCTACGAGCAGTACTTC. Its protein product is CSVGHPGYEQYF. The chain carries TRBV29-1 and TRBJ2-7; unclear D gene. In germline, CDR1 is SQVTM, CDR2 ANQGSEA. V lost 4 bases, J lost 3 bases, and 10 bases lay in between. CDR3 size: 12 residues.

The gene calls are TRBV28 and TRBJ2-1; 10 nucleotides line up with TRBD2. Germline loops: CDR1 MDHEN, CDR2 SYDVKM. The CDR3 consists of 15 residues. With 5 bases clipped from V and 6 bases from J, the junction kept 7 bases outside the gene matches. CDR3 DNA sequence: TGTGCCAGCAGTGAGGCTAGCGGGAGAGGCAATGAGCAGTTCTTC. Translating gives CASSEASGRGNEQFF.

This chain links TRBV7-2 with TRBJ1-5; no definite D call. The length of the CDR3 is 13 residues. Germline V lookup: CDR1 SGHTA, CDR2 FQGNSA. Trimming removed 2 bases at V and 5 bases at J, with 7 bases between. The CDR3 sequence is CASSLRSDQPQHF. DNA of the CDR3: TGTGCCAGCAGCTTAAGGTCCGATCAGCCCCAGCATTTT.

The V and J genes are TRBV21-1 and TRBJ2-5; TRBD1, the table's D call, lacks a check against the DNA. TRBV21-1 has pseudogene status. The CDR3 totals 15 residues. This CDR3 is CASSKGVGDQETQYF. The CDR3 DNA reads TGTGCCAGCAGCAAAGGGGTAGGGGACCAAGAGACCCAGTACTTC.

The chain has TRBV28 and TRBJ2-7; TRBD1 is a possible D gene (6 bases). The CDR3 sequence is 13 residues long. With 4 bases removed from V and 4 bases from J, the gap between germline ends came to 11 bases. In germline, CDR1 is MDHEN, CDR2 SYDVKM. CDR3 protein: CASSWGHVYEQYF. CDR3 nucleotides: TGTGCCAGCAGTTGGGGGCATGTGTACGAGCAGTACTTC.

Here the CDR3 DNA reads TGTGCCAGCTCTCAGTATGGAAAGTCGTTAGGAAACACCATATATTTT. The encoded protein is CASSQYGKSLGNTIYF. This chain connects TRBV28 to TRBJ1-3; D call uncertain. V was trimmed by 8 bases and J by 4 bases, leaving 21 bases between them. This CDR3 is 16 amino acids long. The germline V gene has CDR1 MDHEN and CDR2 SYDVKM. Drawing the rest from reference TRBV28 and TRBJ1-3, the complete variable domain is DVKVTQSSRYLVKRTGEKVFLECVQDMDHENMFWYRQDPGLGLRLIYFSYDVKMKEKGDIPEGYSVSREKKERFSLILESASTNQTSMYLCASSQYGKSLGNTIYFGEGSWLTVV.

V usage is TRBV30 and J usage is TRBJ1-6; the D gene is possibly TRBD1 (6 bases). Germline V gene lookup returns CDR1 GTSNPN and CDR2 SVGIG (reference sequence). This CDR3 has 13 amino acids. V shed 3 bases and J shed 6 bases, with 9 bases lying between them. CDR3: CAWRGGVNSPLHF. Written as DNA, the CDR3 is TGTGCCTGGAGAGGGGGAGTTAATTCACCCCTCCACTTT.

The chain has TRBV29-1 and TRBJ1-4; the D is unclear. V lost 8 bases and J 4 bases, leaving 17 bases between the germline ends. The CDR3 runs 14 residues. Per germline, CDR1 SQVTM and CDR2 ANQGSEA. This chain's CDR3 is CSLEGGDINEKLFF. The CDR3 nucleotides read TGCAGCCTCGAAGGCGGGGATATTAATGAAAAACTGTTTTTT.